These 8 T cell receptor beta chains came from one sample sequenced in a study of blood T cells in healthy people across ages. A second PCR of 7 to 11 cycles used a sample-barcoded 5' primer and a J-beta primer mix. One entry per CDR3 protein results from TCRdb running MiXCR on the 5' RACE reads. The sample includes 1 million to 1.2 million distinct CDR3 sequences, under 40% seen only once; the top ten take around 12%. Sample: blood. Receptor source: a man aged 18 to 30 in good health.

The genes are TRBV6-5 and TRBJ2-2; D not resolved. Germline V gene lookup returns CDR1 MNHEY and CDR2 SVGAGI. Between the trimmed V and J ends, which lost 6 bases and 5 bases, there was a span of 10 bases. The CDR3 is 13 amino acids. The CDR3 DNA follows: TGTGCCAGCAGGAAACCGTTAACCGGGGAGCTGTTTTTT. As protein: CASRKPLTGELFF.

The rearrangement links TRBV15 to TRBJ1-4; TRBD1 is a possible D gene (5 bases). Germline values: CDR1 LNHNV, CDR2 YYDKDF (reference sequence). The length of the CDR3 is 16 residues. V lost 0 bases, J lost 8 bases, and 16 bases lay in between. The CDR3 DNA reads as TGTGCCACCAGCAGAGAGGGCGCTCAACCAGGGGAAAAACTGTTTTTT. Residues: CATSREGAQPGEKLFF.

The rearrangement links TRBV7-2 to TRBJ1-1, with no clear D. Germline values: CDR1 SGHTA, CDR2 FQGNSA. The CDR3 is made up of 14 amino acids. Between the trimmed V and J ends, which lost 1 base and 12 bases, there was a span of 18 bases. In DNA, the CDR3 is TGTGCCAGCAGCTTAGAGTCGGATGGCCCCGTCACTTTCTTT. Protein sequence: CASSLESDGPVTFF.

In this sample, this clonotype turned up once. A much larger clone is a single base away; this may be a read error. The chain couples TRBV20-1 to TRBJ1-2; D gene unclear. Per germline, CDR1 DFQATT and CDR2 SNEGSKA (reference sequence). The CDR3 length is 16 residues. CDR3 nucleotides: TGCAGTGCTAGACCCTACAAAGAGGCCCGCGGGTATGGCCACACCTTC. Amino acids: CSARPYKEARGYGHTF.

This clonotype was seen ten or more times. This chain joins TRBV29-1 and TRBJ2-3; a weak D match, TRBD2 (6 bases). Germline V CDR1 and CDR2: SQVTM, ANQGSEA. This CDR3 has 14 residues. Trimming removed 3 bases at V and 5 bases at J, with 15 bases between. CDR3 amino acids: CSVDLAGFGDTQYF. In nucleotides, the CDR3 is TGCAGCGTTGATCTGGCGGGGTTTGGAGATACGCAGTATTTT.

As DNA, the CDR3 is TGTGCCAGCAGCTTACCGAGGTTCACCGGGGAGCTGTTTTTT. Translation gives CASSLPRFTGELFF. The genes are TRBV7-9 and TRBJ2-2; no reliable D call. With 2 bases removed from V and 4 bases from J, the gap between germline ends came to 8 bases. CDR1 is SEHNR and CDR2 is FQNEAQ in the germline V gene (reference sequence). There are 14 residues in the CDR3.

This clonotype was observed many times. This chain uses TRBV12-3 or TRBV12-4 with TRBJ2-1; a weak D match, TRBD1 (6 bases). The V and J ends lost 5 bases and 7 bases respectively, with 12 bases between them. The CDR3 runs 13 residues. CDR3 sequence: CASSHVQGNEQFF. CDR3 DNA sequence: TGTGCCAGCAGTCACGTACAGGGAAATGAGCAGTTCTTC.

This clonotype was seen a single time. This rearrangement joins TRBV10-3 to TRBJ2-7, with TRBD2 as a possible D gene (6 bases). CDR3 size: 14 residues. CDR1 is ENHRY and CDR2 is SYGVKD in the germline V gene. The V end was cut by 6 bases, the J end by 1 base, with 13 bases between. The CDR3 is CAISEGLDSYEQYF. CDR3 in DNA: TGTGCCATCAGCGAGGGACTGGATTCCTACGAGCAGTACTTC.